These 11 T cell receptor beta chains came from one sample sequenced in a study of graft-versus-host responses after intestinal transplantation. Their recognized antigens are unknown. Profiling relied on immunoSEQ multiplex PCR, and the TCRdb table lists in-frame clones only, not all of them. This table holds about 92,000 clones, 90% to 95% found once. The sample was unstimulated CD8+ T cells sorted from spleen or lymph node cells, taken before intestinal transplant. Receptor source: a human donor who received an intestinal transplant.

The chain recombines TRBV9 with TRBJ2-5; D ambiguous. Germline V gene data show CDR1 as SGDLS and CDR2 as YYNGEE. The CDR3 extends over 16 amino acids. Trimming shortened V by 0 bases and J by 7 bases, and 19 bases separated the two germline ends. The CDR3 DNA sequence: TGTGCCAGCAGCGTAGATGACACCTACGGGCTGACGACCCAGTACTTC. Protein product: CASSVDDTYGLTTQYF. The full variable domain, in which reference TRBV9 and TRBJ2-5 provide the parts outside the CDR3, is DSGVTQTPKHLITATGQRVTLRCSPRSGDLSVYWYQQSLDQGLQFLIQYYNGEERAKGNILERFSAQQFPDLHSELNLSSLELGDSALYFCASSVDDTYGLTTQYFGPGTRLLVL.

The sample holds a few counts of this clone. The chain joins TRBV6-6 to TRBJ1-5; 10 positions agree with TRBD1. The germline CDR1 and CDR2 sequences are MNHNY and SVGAGI (reference sequence). The CDR3 is 15 residues long. V lost 0 bases, J lost 6 bases, and 2 bases stayed unmatched. The CDR3 region is CASSYSTGGGQPQHF. CDR3 DNA: TGTGCCAGCAGTTACTCGACAGGGGGCGGTCAGCCCCAGCATTTT.

This rearrangement joins TRBV9 to TRBJ2-3; 11 positions match TRBD2. The CDR3 extends over 19 amino acids. The V gene's germline CDR1 is SGDLS and CDR2 YYNGEE. V was pared by 4 bases and J by 3 bases, with 16 bases of the junction left unmatched. DNA for the CDR3: TGTGCCAGCAGCTCTCCTCTGAGTAGCGGGGGGGCCGGGACAGATACGCAGTATTTT. It translates to CASSSPLSSGGAGTDTQYF.

The rearrangement joins TRBV29-1 to TRBJ2-7; D possibly corresponds to TRBD2 (5 bases). V gave up 5 bases and J gave up 3 bases, with 14 bases separating them. Germline loops: CDR1 SQVTM, CDR2 ANQGSEA. The CDR3 spans 13 residues. CDR3 in amino acids: CSVPAGVGYEQYF. DNA of the CDR3: TGCAGCGTTCCGGCCGGGGTTGGCTACGAGCAGTACTTC.

The V call is TRBV7-9, the J call TRBJ2-1, with 15 positions matching TRBD2. V lost 5 bases and J lost 4; bases outside the gene matches: 3. Germline V gives CDR1 SEHNR, CDR2 FQNEAQ (reference sequence). The CDR3 has 16 residues. CDR3: CASSPGTSGRYNEQFF. CDR3 sequence (DNA): TGTGCCAGCAGCCCCGGGACTAGCGGGAGGTACAATGAGCAGTTCTTC.

The chain combines TRBV15 with TRBJ2-5; 13 positions match TRBD2. Per germline, CDR1 LNHNV and CDR2 YYDKDF (reference sequence). With V trimmed by 0 bases and J by 5 bases, 9 bases remained unmatched. The CDR3 contains 18 residues. The CDR3 reads CATSRDSRGLAGWETQYF. The DNA for the CDR3 is TGTGCCACCAGCAGAGATTCGCGGGGACTAGCGGGATGGGAGACCCAGTACTTC.

As concerns this clone: Other nucleotide sequences in the sample specify the same CDR3. The chain carries TRBV9 and TRBJ2-1; TRBD2 matches at 7 bases. The V gene's germline CDR1 is SGDLS and CDR2 YYNGEE. This CDR3 region has 12 residues. V lost 0 bases and J lost 10; bases outside the gene matches: 1. The CDR3 bases are TGTGCCAGCAGCGTAGGCGGGAGAGAGCAGTTCTTC. This encodes CASSVGGREQFF.

CDR3 loop: CASSPEASELADTQYF. The CDR3 nucleotides read TGTGCCAGCAGCCCCGAAGCGTCTGAACTTGCAGATACGCAGTATTTT. This chain links TRBV7-6 with TRBJ2-3, with D unresolved. This CDR3 spans 16 amino acids. Trimming cost V 5 bases and J 4 bases, with 19 bases left between them. Germline V gives CDR1 SGHVS, CDR2 FNYEAQ. The variable domain in full, completed from reference TRBV7-6 and TRBJ2-3, reads GAGVSQSPRYKVTKRGQDVALRCDPISGHVSLYWYRQALGQGPEFLTYFNYEAQQDKSGLPNDRFSAERPEGSISTLTIQRTEQRDSAMYRCASSPEASELADTQYFGPGTRLTVL.

The genes are TRBV4-1 and TRBJ1-4, with 9 bases matching TRBD1. The V gene end was trimmed by 7 bases and the J gene end by 6 bases; junction bases not matched to a gene: 3. CDR1 MGHRA and CDR2 YSYEKL come from the germline V gene. This CDR3 is built from 13 residues. CDR3 DNA: TGCGCCAGCACACAGGGGGCGGATGAAAAACTGTTTTTT. The encoded protein is CASTQGADEKLFF.

This clone has just one count. The V gene is TRBV4-1, the J gene TRBJ1-1, with 8 positions matching TRBD1. J was trimmed by 0 bases and V by 4 bases; bases with no gene match: 13. CDR1 and CDR2 from the germline V gene are MGHRA and YSYEKL. CDR3 length: 18 residues. CDR3 nucleotides: TGCGCCAGCAGCCCCATATCAGGACAGGGTTACATGAACACTGAAGCTTTCTTT. Translated: CASSPISGQGYMNTEAFF.

The CDR3 region has the DNA TGTGCCACCAGCAGAGACAGGGGGCGGGATGAAAAACTGTTTTTT. Translation gives CATSRDRGRDEKLFF. The gene calls are TRBV15 and TRBJ1-4, with 8 bases matching TRBD1. CDR1 is LNHNV, CDR2 YYDKDF, per germline (reference sequence). The CDR3 consists of 15 residues. Germline trimming cut 0 bases from V and 6 bases from J; bases unmatched to any gene: 3. Looking up the rest from reference TRBV15 and TRBJ1-4 gives the full variable domain: DAMVIQNPRYQVTQFGKPVTLSCSQTLNHNVMYWYQQKSSQAPKLLFHYYDKDFNNEADTPDNFQSRRPNTSFCFLDIRSPGLGDTAMYLCATSRDRGRDEKLFFGSGTQLSVL.